This record covers a single TCR beta chain. Many counts were recorded for this clonotype. Its antigen target is currently unknown. Base qualities are missing; no much larger clone stands one base away. The CDR3, from cysteine to phenylalanine, totals 15 residues. CDR3 DNA only is kept here, 45 bases in frame from base 1. From the germline V gene, CDR1 is SQVTM and CDR2 is ANQGSEA. Trimming leaves V shorter by 2 bases and J shorter by 1 base, with the junction holding 4 bases beyond the gene matches. Amplification of TCR beta CDR3 regions was carried out from RNA transcripts. For the first round of RT-PCR on the TCR CDR3, the HTBI primer set was used together with the Qiagen OneStep RT-PCR kit. A second multiplex PCR round built the libraries, followed by size selection and purification. Sequencing of the libraries was done on an Illumina HiSeq2000 using paired-end 100 bp reads. In the authors' own workflow: SOAPnuke was used to process the raw data, with reads discarded if the reads contained adapters or uncalled bases, had a mean Phred below 15, or lacked an exact constant-primer or identifier match. COPE v1.2.5 was used to merge the high-quality paired reads, and each unique nucleotide sequence was defined as a clonotype. MiTCR v1.1 was used to align the clonotypes against IMGT TRBV, TRBD and TRBJ reference segments. Analysis was restricted to V-J combinations with a frequency above 0.0001, which covered approximately 99% of repertoires. The TCS score was defined as F50 (clonal expansion) divided by E x V (chaos), with BLOSUM62-based TCRdist calculated between CDR3 peptides within each V-J. Welch's t-statistics and random forest reduced around 520 V-J features to about 13, which were used in a naive Bayes classifier (R e1071). TCRdb reworked the public reads: Q25 trimming with fastp, MiXCR clone assembly, productive beta chains retained. Rows merge per CDR3 protein into single entries with the most common DNA and genes. V and J calls and clone size were set by TCRdb, not the authors. The sample contains about 560,000 distinct CDR3 sequences, 16% of them found a single time. About 20% of the sample is held by the ten biggest clonotypes.

Stable Graves' hyperthyroidism was defined as the absence of progression to ophthalmopathy over 18 months of follow-up. Hyperthyroidism patients were newly diagnosed, had a disease duration of under 2 months, and were aged 18 to 65 years. Any patient with an uncontrolled infection, another autoimmune disease, pregnancy or lactation was excluded. Diagnoses were established on the basis of clinical symptoms, serum thyroxine and TRAb, thyroid ultrasound, and orbital computed tomography. PBMCs were separated from 10 ml of fresh peripheral blood using Ficoll-Paque density gradient centrifugation. Total RNA was extracted with Trizol reagent, and quality was checked on an Agilent 2100 Bioanalyzer. This entry belongs to a study of T cells in Graves' hyperthyroidism and ophthalmopathy (dated by TCRdb to between 2017 and 2020). Background on the whole study: Peripheral blood was collected at initial diagnosis, before any treatment. The study also compared thyroid tissue and blood T-cell repertoires from roughly six Graves' hyperthyroidism patients. After sampling, hyperthyroidism patients received methimazole starting at 30 mg daily, and ophthalmopathy patients received high-dose intravenous methylprednisolone. Prospective prediction of ophthalmopathy was tested in an independent validation cohort consisting of about 19 hyperthyroidism patients and more than 15 patients who later progressed to ophthalmopathy. For training and testing, the 80 to 100 patients in the discovery cohort were randomly divided in a 7:3 ratio. To identify TCR V-J signatures that set the groups apart, the researchers used a discovery cohort of about a hundred patients, made up of 43 with Graves' ophthalmopathy and about 60 with stable Graves' hyperthyroidism. According to the paper, TCR Vbeta CDR3 sequencing was carried out on approximately 140 peripheral blood samples, which came from around 43 ophthalmopathy, around 75 hyperthyroidism and roughly 17 progressor patients. On the study overall, not on this receptor specifically: During validation, the model predicted progression to ophthalmopathy a median of about 6.5 months ahead of onset, with around 70% sensitivity and about 75% specificity. No statistical method was used to set the sample size in advance, and investigators knew the group allocation. Most expanded thyroid clonotypes (frequency above 0.001) were also detected in blood, suggesting blood repertoires may reflect thyroid immune responses. Ophthalmopathy was separated from stable hyperthyroidism by a 13 V-J signature model, with 85% to 90% sensitivity and roughly 84% specificity obtained in cross-validation and 80%/75% obtained in testing.

This chain is built from TRBV29-1 and TRBJ2-3, with TRBD2 matching 9 junction bases. The clonotype was recovered from a woman under 30 with Graves' hyperthyroidism. The sequencing sample was made of blood. The CDR3 loop reads CSVESRTSGTDTQYF. The DNA is TGCAGCGTTGAATCCCGGACTAGCGGCACAGATACGCAGTATTTT.